A single sample gave rise to the 20 T cell receptor beta chains below, sequenced in a study of T cell responses to AZD1222 COVID-19 vaccine. Profiling relied on immunoSEQ multiplex PCR, and the TCRdb table lists in-frame clones only, not all of them. There are about 110,000 clones in the sample; around 93% occur only once, and approximately 7.9% lies in the top ten. The sequences come from peripheral blood, collected on day 0 of AZD1222 vaccination. Receptors were obtained from an adult in good health.

For the CDR3, the DNA is TGCGCCAGCAGCTTGGGGACAGGGACTTCACCCCTCCACTTT. Encoded protein: CASSLGTGTSPLHF. The chain recombines TRBV5-1 with TRBJ1-6; 8 positions agree with TRBD1. The CDR3 has 14 amino acids. Germline CDR1 is SGHRS and CDR2 is YFSETQ. J lost 9 bases, V lost 0 bases, and 2 bases had no gene match. Together with reference TRBV5-1 and TRBJ1-6, the CDR3 gives the full variable domain: KAGVTQTPRYLIKTRGQQVTLSCSPISGHRSVSWYQQTPGQGLQFLFEYFSETQRNKGNFPGRFSGRQFSNSRSEMNVSTLELGDSALYLCASSLGTGTSPLHFGNGTRLTVT.

This clone was detected once. The chain combines TRBV15 with TRBJ1-1; unclear D gene. This CDR3 has 14 amino acids. The V gene's germline CDR1 is LNHNV and CDR2 YYDKDF (reference sequence). The ends were cut back, 1 base at V and 1 base at J, with 7 bases in the middle. The CDR3 reads CATSRARENTEAFF. The CDR3 DNA reads TGTGCCACCAGCAGAGCGAGGGAGAACACTGAAGCTTTCTTT.

This clone was detected once. The rearrangement uses TRBV30 and TRBJ2-4; tentatively, D is TRBD1 or TRBD2 (5 bases each). The CDR3 is 14 residues long. The V end was cut by 4 bases, the J end by 9 bases, with 19 bases between. Germline V gives CDR1 GTSNPN, CDR2 SVGIG (reference sequence). The CDR3 nucleotides are TGTGCCTGGAATGAGGGGCCATACGCGACCATTCAGTACTTC. Translated: CAWNEGPYATIQYF.

The genes are TRBV11-2 and TRBJ2-7; tentatively, D is TRBD1 or TRBD2 (6 bases each). The CDR3 totals 15 residues. CDR1 and CDR2 from the germline V gene are SGHAT and FQNNGV. V lost 0 bases and J 7 bases, leaving 16 bases between the germline ends. The CDR3, as DNA: TGTGCCAGCAGCTTAGAGTGGGGGGCCGCGGGTGAGCAGTACTTC. Encoded protein: CASSLEWGAAGEQYF.

The V and J genes are TRBV4-2 and TRBJ2-2; 8 positions agree with TRBD2. This CDR3 spans 18 amino acids. CDR1 is LGHNA and CDR2 is YNFKEQ in the germline V gene. Trimming removed 4 bases from V and 1 base from J; junction bases left unmatched: 11. The CDR3 loop reads CASSREPGLGLNTGELFF. For the CDR3, the DNA is TGTGCCAGCAGCCGAGAACCGGGACTAGGCTTGAACACCGGGGAGCTGTTTTTT.

CDR3 DNA sequence: TGTGCCAGCTCACTGCGGGACAGGGGTAACTATGGCTACACCTTC. Translation gives CASSLRDRGNYGYTF. The V gene is TRBV18, the J gene TRBJ1-2; 10 bases are a match to TRBD1. The J segment lost 1 base and the V segment lost 4 bases, leaving 3 bases of the junction unmatched. Germline V gives CDR1 KGHSH, CDR2 LQKENI. CDR3 length equals 15 residues.

This rearrangement joins TRBV24-1 to TRBJ1-2; no reliable D call. The CDR3 consists of 16 residues. V was trimmed by 2 bases and J by 7 bases, leaving 19 bases between them. Germline-derived CDR1 and CDR2 are KGHDR and SFDVKD. CDR3 loop: CATSDSTNGPSGGYTF. CDR3 coding DNA: TGTGCCACCAGTGATTCTACTAACGGACCTAGCGGTGGCTACACCTTC.

V is TRBV7-2 and J is TRBJ1-5; 7 bases are a match to TRBD1. Unmatched junction bases numbered 10, after V lost 2 bases and J lost 6 bases. There are 16 residues in the CDR3. CDR1 is SGHTA, CDR2 FQGNSA, per germline. The CDR3 protein is CASSLSWGRGTQPQHF. CDR3 DNA: TGTGCCAGCAGCTTATCGTGGGGCAGGGGGACTCAGCCCCAGCATTTT.

V and J are TRBV12-5 and TRBJ1-4; tentative D call: TRBD1 (5 bases). Germline loops: CDR1 LGHNT, CDR2 FRNRAP. The CDR3 totals 18 residues. With 1 base removed from V and 0 bases from J, the gap between germline ends came to 15 bases. DNA of the CDR3: TGTGCTAGTGGTTTGGGCTCGGGACGGATTGCAACTAATGAAAAACTGTTTTTT. It encodes CASGLGSGRIATNEKLFF.

The CDR3 bases are TGTGCCAGCAGCCAATGGCTAGCGGGCAACACAGATACGCAGTATTTT. Its translation is CASSQWLAGNTDTQYF. This rearrangement joins TRBV3-1 (or the pseudogene TRBV3-2) to TRBJ2-3; 8 nucleotides line up with TRBD2. The germline V gene has CDR1 LGHDT and CDR2 YNNKEL (reference sequence). With V trimmed by 2 bases and J by 2 bases, 6 bases remained unmatched. The length of the CDR3 is 16 residues.

The chain has TRBV11-2 and TRBJ2-7, with D maybe TRBD2 (6 bases). V was pared by 5 bases and J by 2 bases, with 19 bases between. Germline values: CDR1 SGHAT, CDR2 FQNNGV. The CDR3 is 16 residues long. The CDR3 DNA reads TGTGCCAGCAGCGACGGCGGGACGCTGAGAGCCTACGAGCAGTACTTC. Translated, it gives CASSDGGTLRAYEQYF.

CDR3 protein: CASSLVGAGNTIYF. CDR3 nucleotide sequence: TGTGCCAGCAGCTTGGTAGGGGCAGGAAACACCATATATTTT. This chain uses TRBV5-4 with TRBJ1-3; tentatively, D is TRBD1 (5 bases). Trimming shortened V by 0 bases and J by 4 bases, and 8 bases separated the two germline ends. This CDR3 is built from 14 residues. The germline CDR1 and CDR2 sequences are SGHNT and YYREEE (reference sequence).

This sequence joins TRBV7-9 and TRBJ2-5, with D perhaps being TRBD1 or TRBD2 (5 bases each). From germline, CDR1 is SEHNR and CDR2 FQNEAQ (reference sequence). V lost 5 bases to trimming and J lost 2 bases, with 18 bases between them. The CDR3 totals 16 residues. The CDR3: CASSRARGGRQETQYF. The CDR3 DNA reads as TGTGCCAGCAGCAGGGCTAGGGGCGGGCGACAAGAGACCCAGTACTTC.

The chain couples TRBV18 to TRBJ2-7, with 9 bases fitting TRBD2. Germline lookup yields CDR1 KGHSH and CDR2 LQKENI. CDR3 length equals 15 residues. Germline trimming cut 0 bases from V and 5 bases from J; bases unmatched to any gene: 5. Here the CDR3 DNA reads TGTGCCAGCTCACCACCGAGCGGGGGGTTCAACGAGCAGTACTTC. Translation gives CASSPPSGGFNEQYF.

The chain links TRBV4-1 to TRBJ1-1; maybe TRBD1 (5 bases). Trimming removed 0 bases at V and 11 bases at J, with 16 bases between. This CDR3 spans 14 amino acids. Germline V gene lookup returns CDR1 MGHRA and CDR2 YSYEKL. Written as DNA, the CDR3 is TGCGCCAGCAGCCAAGATATGATTGGGACGGGGGCTTTCTTT. It yields the protein CASSQDMIGTGAFF.

The chain joins TRBV6-6 to TRBJ1-2, with D possibly matching TRBD1 (6 bases). The germline CDR1 and CDR2 sequences are MNHNY and SVGAGI (reference sequence). The CDR3 is 16 residues long. Trimming cost V 0 bases and J 1 base, with 12 bases left between them. CDR3 amino acids: CASSYSGQRDNYGYTF. DNA for the CDR3: TGTGCCAGCAGTTACTCCGGACAGCGTGATAACTATGGCTACACCTTC.

Concerning this clone itself: The same CDR3 arises from other DNA sequences in this sample as well. The chain links TRBV14 to TRBJ1-2, with D maybe TRBD1 (6 bases). CDR1 and CDR2 (germline): SGHDN, FVKESK. The V gene lost 0 bases and the J gene lost 8 bases, with 7 bases spanning the gap. This CDR3 contains 12 residues. CDR3 DNA sequence: TGTGCCAGCAGCCAAGACAGGGGAGGCTACACCTTC. Amino acid sequence: CASSQDRGGYTF.

V and J are TRBV13 and TRBJ1-2; no clear D. The CDR3 contains 15 residues. V shed 3 bases and J shed 1 base, with 12 bases lying between them. Germline assignment: CDR1 PRHDT and CDR2 FYEKMQ (reference sequence). CDR3 DNA sequence: TGTGCCAGCAGCTTCGCCCTTGGTAGTAACTATGGCTACACCTTC. This encodes CASSFALGSNYGYTF.

This clone came up once. The chain's CDR3 is CASSLNQGAFRNQPQHF. CDR3 coding DNA: TGTGCCAGCAGCTTAAACCAGGGGGCTTTTCGCAATCAGCCCCAGCATTTT. The rearrangement joins TRBV7-6 to TRBJ1-5, with 8 bases fitting TRBD1. Germline lookup yields CDR1 SGHVS and CDR2 FNYEAQ. The CDR3 is 17 amino acids. V lost 2 bases to trimming and J lost 2 bases; unmatched junction nucleotides: 8.

The chain is built from TRBV30 and TRBJ2-4, with D possibly being TRBD2 (6 bases). The CDR3 contains 15 residues. Germline V gene sequence: CDR1 GTSNPN, CDR2 SVGIG (reference sequence). Trimming removed 4 bases from V and 6 bases from J, with 19 bases in between. CDR3 bases: TGTGCCTGGACCGCGGGGCGGCGTCACGGAAACATTCAGTACTTC. This translates into CAWTAGRRHGNIQYF.